The 21 T cell receptor beta chains reported below all come from one sample, sequenced in a study of CD4 T cells in relation to SARS-CoV-2 and coronaviruses (dated by TCRdb to about 2021). CD4+ T cells from unexposed donors were collected before the COVID-19 pandemic (2011-2018). The library was obtained by the immunoSEQ multiplex PCR assay. Here the immuneACCESS table is served through TCRdb, limited to in-frame sequences with V and J called. Missing clones are a known gap in these copies; in checked studies unresolved V genes cover under half, and the rest lacks a known reason. This sample gives roughly 60,000 clones in total; about 95% of them show up just once. The ten largest make up 0.12% to 0.15% of the sample. Sequenced: naive CD4+ T cells from PBMCs. What this sample's cell subset or site label stands for: naive CD4+ T cells isolated by negative enrichment. These receptors all come from a human donor in good health.

The chain has TRBV28 and TRBJ2-3; 11 positions agree with TRBD2. CDR1 MDHEN and CDR2 SYDVKM come from the germline V gene. The CDR3 is 14 residues long. With V trimmed by 6 bases and J by 3 bases, 2 bases remained unmatched. The CDR3 loop is CASRTSGGTDTQYF. The DNA for the CDR3 is TGTGCCAGCAGAACTAGCGGGGGAACAGATACGCAGTATTTT.

The chain joins TRBV28 to TRBJ2-1, with TRBD2 matching 9 bases. This CDR3 has 20 amino acids. J gave up 8 bases and V 1 base, and 21 bases lay outside the gene matches. Germline loops: CDR1 MDHEN, CDR2 SYDVKM. This CDR3 reads CASSLLGLPLGGRARDEQFF. For the CDR3, the DNA is TGTGCCAGCAGTTTATTGGGCCTCCCCTTGGGCGGGAGGGCCAGAGATGAGCAGTTCTTC.

V gene TRBV18 combines with J gene TRBJ1-1; TRBD1 is a possible D gene (5 bases). The CDR3 consists of 14 residues. The V and J ends lost 2 bases and 5 bases respectively, with 12 bases between them. Germline CDR1 KGHSH, CDR2 LQKENI. CDR3 sequence: CASSPFLQVTEAFF. CDR3 bases: TGTGCCAGCTCACCATTCCTACAGGTGACTGAAGCTTTCTTT.

This clone has just one count. One junction end does not reproduce the germline sequence, and a read error may be involved. The chain links TRBV2 to TRBJ1-5, with 7 bases identical to TRBD1. Per the germline V gene, CDR1 is SNHLY and CDR2 is FYNNEI. The CDR3 covers 17 residues. The CDR3: CASSEGGGGVGNQPQHF. The CDR3 DNA follows: TGTGCCAGCAGCGAAGGGGGAGGGGGCGTGGGCAATCAGCCCCAGCATTTT.

J is TRBJ2-3 and V is TRBV28, with no clear D. V dropped 8 bases and J dropped 3 bases, with 15 bases sitting between them. The CDR3 consists of 14 residues. CDR1 and CDR2 from the germline V gene are MDHEN and SYDVKM. This chain's CDR3 is CASFDRGSTDTQYF. The CDR3 DNA follows: TGTGCCAGCTTTGACCGTGGGTCTACAGATACGCAGTATTTT.

This chain connects TRBV9 to TRBJ2-1, with 12 bases that match TRBD2. The CDR3 spans 17 residues. V lost 2 bases and J lost 5; bases outside the gene matches: 8. Germline V lookup: CDR1 SGDLS, CDR2 YYNGEE. The CDR3 nucleotides are TGTGCCAGCAGCGTCGGACTAGCGGGGACTAACCACAATGAGCAGTTCTTC. Its protein product is CASSVGLAGTNHNEQFF.

This clone appeared a single time. The J gene is TRBJ2-4, the V gene TRBV6-9; D unresolved. The ends were cut back, 7 bases at V and 1 base at J, with 11 bases in the middle. CDR1 is MNHGY and CDR2 is SVAAGI in the germline V gene. The CDR3 has 14 amino acids. The CDR3 sequence: CASTLLGAKNIQYF. In DNA form, the CDR3 reads TGTGCCAGCACCCTCTTAGGGGCCAAAAACATTCAGTACTTC.

The CDR3 coding sequence is TGCAGCGTTAGGGACACGCTCTCTGGAAACACCATATATTTT. Protein: CSVRDTLSGNTIYF. The chain recombines TRBV29-1 with TRBJ1-3; weak D call: TRBD1 (6 bases). V was shortened by 5 bases and J by 0 bases, with 11 bases between the two germline ends. This CDR3 has 14 residues. Germline CDR1 SQVTM, CDR2 ANQGSEA. Variable domain in full (rest from reference TRBV29-1 and TRBJ1-3): SAVISQKPSRDICQRGTSLTIQCQVDSQVTMMFWYRQQPGQSLTLIATANQGSEATYESGFVIDKFPISRPNLTFSTLTVSNMSPEDSSIYLCSVRDTLSGNTIYFGEGSWLTVV.

This chain joins TRBV27 and TRBJ1-1; D is possibly TRBD1 (5 bases). The CDR3 has 14 amino acids. Germline-derived CDR1 and CDR2 are MNHEY and SMNVEV (reference sequence). Trimming pared 5 bases from V and 1 base from J, leaving 11 bases between. CDR3 residues: CASSLQVQNTEAFF. The DNA of the CDR3 is TGTGCCAGCAGTCTACAGGTCCAGAACACTGAAGCTTTCTTT.

J is TRBJ1-1 and V is TRBV11-2; D is unresolved. Germline V CDR1 and CDR2: SGHAT, FQNNGV. CDR3 length: 13 residues. Trimming left V 0 bases short and J 8 bases short, with 10 bases between. CDR3 sequence: CASSLDRRKEAFF. CDR3 nucleotide sequence: TGTGCCAGCAGCTTAGATAGACGGAAAGAAGCTTTCTTT.

The chain is built from TRBV5-1 and TRBJ2-7; tentatively, D is TRBD1 (6 bases). The CDR3 sequence is 14 residues long. The V end was cut by 4 bases, the J end by 2 bases, with 13 bases between. Germline CDR1 reads SGHRS; CDR2 reads YFSETQ. The CDR3 bases are TGCGCCAGCAGCACCCGGGACAAGGCCTACGAGCAGTACTTC. It encodes CASSTRDKAYEQYF.

The chain is built from TRBV30 and TRBJ1-2; D is possibly TRBD1 (6 bases). The V gene's germline CDR1 is GTSNPN and CDR2 SVGIG (reference sequence). V lost 2 bases and J 5 bases, leaving 12 bases between the germline ends. The CDR3 is 13 amino acids. DNA for the CDR3: TGTGCCTGGAGTCCTCAGGGGTTATATGGCTACACCTTC. Translated, it gives CAWSPQGLYGYTF. The full variable domain, completed using reference TRBV30 and TRBJ1-2, is SQTIHQWPATLVQPVGSPLSLECTVEGTSNPNLYWYRQAAGRGLQLLFYSVGIGQISSEVPQNLSASRPQDRQFILSSKKLLLSDSGFYLCAWSPQGLYGYTFGSGTRLTVV.

This rearrangement joins TRBV27 to TRBJ1-2, with D possibly being TRBD1 (5 bases). Trimming took 6 bases from V and 0 from J, leaving 11 bases between them. This CDR3 comprises 14 residues. The germline gives CDR1 MNHEY, CDR2 SMNVEV (reference sequence). In DNA form, the CDR3 reads TGTGCCAGCAGAGGGGCGCCTCCTAACTATGGCTACACCTTC. It is translated as CASRGAPPNYGYTF.

The chain has TRBV29-1 and TRBJ2-5; D call uncertain. Trimming left V 3 bases short and J 5 bases short, with 16 bases between. Germline loops: CDR1 SQVTM, CDR2 ANQGSEA. The CDR3 totals 14 residues. As DNA, the CDR3 is TGCAGCGTTGAGGTTGACCGCGGCTTGGAGACCCAGTACTTC. Amino acids: CSVEVDRGLETQYF.

V and J are TRBV5-5 and TRBJ1-5; D is unclear. Trimming removed 4 bases at V and 2 bases at J, with 10 bases between. The germline gives CDR1 SGHKS, CDR2 YYEKEE (reference sequence). CDR3 size: 14 residues. The CDR3 reads CASSGGLGNQPQHF. CDR3 sequence (DNA): TGTGCCAGCAGCGGTGGGTTGGGCAATCAGCCCCAGCATTTT. Filled out from reference TRBV5-5 and TRBJ1-5, the complete variable domain reads DAGVTQSPTHLIKTRGQQVTLRCSPISGHKSVSWYQQVLGQGPQFIFQYYEKEERGRGNFPDRFSARQFPNYSSELNVNALLLGDSALYLCASSGGLGNQPQHFGDGTRLSIL.

The chain carries TRBV30 and TRBJ2-3, with 11 positions matching TRBD2. Germline CDR1 GTSNPN, CDR2 SVGIG (reference sequence). The CDR3 runs 16 residues. V dropped 4 bases and J dropped 4; count of bases not matched to a gene: 10. Written as DNA, the CDR3 is TGTGCCTGGATCCCTCGACTAGCGGGGCCGTCAGATACGCAGTATTTT. Its translation is CAWIPRLAGPSDTQYF.

The gene calls are TRBV5-1 and TRBJ2-4, with 7 bases that match TRBD1. This CDR3 has 17 residues. Germline CDR1 reads SGHRS; CDR2 reads YFSETQ. V lost 7 bases and J lost 8; bases outside the gene matches: 21. In nucleotides, the CDR3 is TGCGCCAGCGGATTAGGGGGCGCGGGTCGAGTCATTGACATTCAGTACTTC. As protein: CASGLGGAGRVIDIQYF.

The rearrangement uses TRBV6-5 and TRBJ2-7; maybe TRBD1 (5 bases). Germline CDR1 reads MNHEY; CDR2 reads SVGAGI. Trimming took 4 bases from V and 0 from J, leaving 10 bases between them. The CDR3 contains 14 residues. CDR3 coding DNA: TGTGCCAGCAGTTTATACAGGAGCTCCTACGAGCAGTACTTC. This translates into CASSLYRSSYEQYF.

The chain carries TRBV18 and TRBJ2-3; D not resolved. The V end lost 4 bases, the J end lost 1 base, and 12 bases lay between the germline ends. The CDR3 is 15 residues long. Germline lookup yields CDR1 KGHSH and CDR2 LQKENI. CDR3 loop: CASSLLGSGTDTQYF. The CDR3 nucleotides are TGTGCCAGCTCACTGCTAGGTTCAGGCACAGATACGCAGTATTTT.

The CDR3 DNA follows: TGTGCCAGCAGCCCGGACCTGCTTACCGGGGAGCTGTTTTTT. Translated, it gives CASSPDLLTGELFF. This chain joins TRBV7-9 and TRBJ2-2; D unclear. Between the trimmed V and J ends, which lost 5 bases and 5 bases, there was a span of 12 bases. In germline, CDR1 is SEHNR, CDR2 FQNEAQ (reference sequence). The CDR3 has 14 amino acids.

The V and J genes are TRBV29-1 and TRBJ1-2; unclear D gene. The CDR3 runs 15 residues. Between the trimmed V and J ends, which lost 0 bases and 1 base, there was a span of 12 bases. Germline V gives CDR1 SQVTM, CDR2 ANQGSEA. The CDR3 DNA sequence: TGCAGCGTTGAAGATTTATGGGGTCTTAACTATGGCTACACCTTC. Translation gives CSVEDLWGLNYGYTF.